These 18 T cell receptor beta chains were all obtained from the same sample, sequenced in a study of T cell responses to AZD1222 COVID-19 vaccine. Profiled with immunoSEQ multiplex PCR; TCRdb holds only in-frame clones, not every one. This repertoire shows tens of thousands of clones, almost 80% found once; its top ten account for roughly 21%. The starting material was peripheral blood, obtained on day 0 of AZD1222 vaccination. The receptors here all came from an adult in good health.

This clone was seen a few times. This chain links TRBV5-5 with TRBJ1-1; tentative D call: TRBD1 (6 bases). V lost 0 bases to trimming and J lost 4 bases, with 10 bases between them. CDR1 and CDR2 (germline): SGHKS, YYEKEE (reference sequence). The CDR3 length is 14 residues. This CDR3 reads CASSLEGGRTEAFF. Here the CDR3 DNA reads TGTGCCAGCAGCTTGGAAGGGGGGCGCACTGAAGCTTTCTTT.

This chain uses TRBV10-3 with TRBJ2-2, with D perhaps assigned TRBD1 or TRBD2 (6 bases each). V was clipped by 3 bases and J by 4 bases, with 12 bases between them. Germline CDR1 reads ENHRY; CDR2 reads SYGVKD. This CDR3 has 15 amino acids. The CDR3 region is CAISEQQGGTGELFF. The CDR3 DNA reads TGTGCCATCAGTGAACAACAGGGAGGCACCGGGGAGCTGTTTTTT.

The chain couples TRBV10-2 to TRBJ2-7; D may correspond to TRBD1 or TRBD2 (5 bases each). The germline V gene has CDR1 WSHSY and CDR2 SAAADI. The CDR3 consists of 12 residues. V was shortened by 6 bases and J by 6 bases, with 12 bases between the two germline ends. CDR3 bases: TGCGCCAGCAGCGGAGGTGGGGCCGAGCAGTACTTC. Translation: CASSGGGAEQYF.

This clone was detected a few times. The V call is TRBV5-4, the J call TRBJ1-3; D may be TRBD1 (6 bases). The CDR3 is made up of 14 amino acids. V dropped 4 bases and J dropped 7 bases, with 15 bases sitting between them. Per germline, CDR1 SGHNT and CDR2 YYREEE (reference sequence). As DNA, the CDR3 is TGTGCCAGCAGCCAGGAGCAGGGGAGGAACACCATATATTTT. It encodes CASSQEQGRNTIYF.

The chain carries TRBV3-1 (or the pseudogene TRBV3-2) and TRBJ2-5, with D perhaps TRBD1 (5 bases). V was cut by 7 bases and J by 2 bases, with 8 bases left in between. The CDR3 is 12 amino acids. Germline CDR1 reads LGHDT; CDR2 reads YNNKEL (reference sequence). The CDR3 DNA reads TGTGCCAGCACCGACAGTCAAGAGACCCAGTACTTC. Protein: CASTDSQETQYF.

The chain recombines TRBV12-5 with TRBJ1-5; D possibly corresponds to TRBD1 (5 bases). This CDR3 has 14 amino acids. V was trimmed by 2 bases and J by 7 bases, leaving 12 bases between them. Germline assignment: CDR1 LGHNT and CDR2 FRNRAP. The CDR3 loop is CASGLLGAGQPQHF. CDR3 nucleotides: TGTGCTAGTGGTTTGTTAGGGGCTGGCCAGCCCCAGCATTTT.

This chain links TRBV20-1 with TRBJ2-3; 8 nucleotides match TRBD1. The CDR3 extends over 15 amino acids. Germline V gene data show CDR1 as DFQATT and CDR2 as SNEGSKA (reference sequence). V lost 3 bases and J lost 4; bases outside the gene matches: 9. The chain's CDR3 is CSASLGRGLADTQYF. DNA for the CDR3: TGCAGTGCTAGTCTGGGCAGGGGGCTTGCAGATACGCAGTATTTT.

The chain uses TRBV19 and TRBJ2-2; the match to TRBD1 covers 9 bases. Germline V gene sequence: CDR1 LNHDA, CDR2 SQIVND (reference sequence). V shed 5 bases, J shed 6 bases, and the junction held 7 bases outside the gene matches. The CDR3 has 15 residues. The DNA for the CDR3 is TGTGCCAGTAGTCCGACAGGGGGAAACGCCGGGGAGCTGTTTTTT. As protein: CASSPTGGNAGELFF.

This rearrangement joins TRBV19 to TRBJ1-2; 7 bases match TRBD1. The CDR3 consists of 14 residues. After removal of 4 bases from V and 5 bases from J, the junction contained 7 bases not matched to a gene. Germline V CDR1 and CDR2: LNHDA, SQIVND (reference sequence). The CDR3 is CASSKRGHRYGYTF. CDR3 in DNA: TGTGCCAGTAGTAAAAGGGGGCATCGATATGGCTACACCTTC.

The DNA of the CDR3 is TGTGCCAGCAGCTTAAAATGGACTAGCGGGAGCTCCTACAATGAGCAGTTCTTC. Encoded protein: CASSLKWTSGSSYNEQFF. This rearrangement joins TRBV7-2 to TRBJ2-1; TRBD2 matches at 13 bases. The CDR3 is 18 amino acids. Per the germline V gene, CDR1 is SGHTA and CDR2 is FQGNSA. The V and J ends lost 2 bases and 0 bases, in that order; junction bases with no gene match: 4.

Only one count was recorded for this clone. The gene calls are TRBV5-4 and TRBJ2-3, with D possibly being TRBD2 (6 bases). The germline V and J ends were trimmed by 4 bases and 0 bases, with 9 bases remaining between them. The length of the CDR3 is 14 residues. Germline CDR1 reads SGHNT; CDR2 reads YYREEE (reference sequence). For the CDR3, the DNA is TGTGCCAGCAGCGGGGACTTCAGCACAGATACGCAGTATTTT. Translated: CASSGDFSTDTQYF.

The rearrangement joins TRBV18 to TRBJ1-1; no reliable D call. Per the germline V gene, CDR1 is KGHSH and CDR2 is LQKENI. The CDR3 has 13 residues. V gave up 8 bases and J gave up 6 bases, with 16 bases separating them. CDR3 sequence reads: CASLITEYSEAFF. The CDR3 DNA sequence: TGTGCCAGCCTCATAACGGAATACTCTGAAGCTTTCTTT.

This chain connects TRBV5-1 to TRBJ1-1; 9 bases line up with TRBD1. V shed 0 bases, J shed 2 bases, and the junction held 2 bases outside the gene matches. CDR1 SGHRS and CDR2 YFSETQ come from the germline V gene. This CDR3 spans 15 amino acids. The DNA of the CDR3 is TGCGCCAGCAGCTTGGGGACAGGGGACAACACTGAAGCTTTCTTT. It is translated as CASSLGTGDNTEAFF.

The rearrangement joins TRBV19 to TRBJ1-2, with a weak D call TRBD1 (5 bases). Trimming pared 4 bases from V and 8 bases from J, leaving 11 bases between. CDR3 length equals 12 residues. Germline V gives CDR1 LNHDA, CDR2 SQIVND (reference sequence). The DNA for the CDR3 is TGTGCCAGTAGTACGGCAGGGAAAGGCTACACCTTC. Its translation is CASSTAGKGYTF.

The V and J genes are TRBV27 and TRBJ1-1, with TRBD1 as a possible D gene (5 bases). V shed 6 bases and J shed 3 bases, with 17 bases lying between them. Germline loops: CDR1 MNHEY, CDR2 SMNVEV (reference sequence). The CDR3 has 15 residues. CDR3 coding DNA: TGTGCCAGCAGCCTGGTCGGGGGTATGGACACTGAAGCTTTCTTT. This sequence encodes CASSLVGGMDTEAFF.

J is TRBJ1-1 and V is TRBV7-2, with 8 bases that match TRBD1. CDR3 length equals 13 residues. From germline, CDR1 is SGHTA and CDR2 FQGNSA. The V and J ends lost 5 bases and 10 bases, in that order; junction bases with no gene match: 9. The CDR3 loop is CASSLDRERGAFF. CDR3 DNA: TGTGCCAGCAGCCTGGACAGGGAACGCGGAGCTTTCTTT.

As for this clone: One end of the junction fails to match germline, which may point to a read error. J is TRBJ1-5 and V is TRBV7-7; D is unclear. Germline V lookup: CDR1 SSHAT, CDR2 FNYEAQ (reference sequence). The CDR3 extends over 13 amino acids. The CDR3 here is CASSFQAAQPQHF. CDR3 bases: TGTGCTAGCAGCTTCCAGGCTGCGCAGCCCCAGCATTTT.

The CDR3 reads CASSEYGGGNTIYF. Written as DNA, the CDR3 is TGTGCCAGCAGTGAATACGGCGGTGGAAACACCATATATTTT. J is TRBJ1-3 and V is TRBV25-1; D is ambiguous. Between the trimmed V and J ends, which lost 0 bases and 3 bases, there was a span of 6 bases. The CDR3 has 14 amino acids. Germline V lookup: CDR1 MGHDK, CDR2 SYGVNS.